The 15 T cell receptor beta chains below were found in one sample sequenced in a study of response to subunit inactivated influenza vaccine (dated 2018 in TCRdb). Library preparation was by RT-PCR. Sequencer: Illumina HiSeq 2500. The public sequencing data were trimmed at Q25 with fastp and processed into clonotypes with MiXCR by TCRdb, which kept only in-frame beta chains. Rows matching on CDR3 protein sequence are summarized as one entry with the most common DNA and genes. The table for this sample lists 150,000 to 200,000 distinct CDR3 sequences; 9.5% to 15% of them were counted only once. The biggest ten clones account for approximately 30% of the sample. These data are also associated with another study on T cells expressing NK-cell markers. The second paper further reports: TCR beta cDNA libraries were made by 5'RACE template switching that added a universal primer site and unique molecular identifiers.

Material: CD8+ T cells sorted from PBMCs, obtained 11 to 12 days after vaccination. These receptors came from a man aged 50-60 years who received an inactivated influenza vaccine. Donor details come from another sample of the same person, matched by shared clones.

The rearrangement uses TRBV6-2 or TRBV6-3 and TRBJ2-7, with D perhaps given as TRBD1 or TRBD2 (5 bases each). Germline assignment: CDR1 MNHEY and CDR2 SVGEGT. The CDR3 contains 14 residues. V lost 5 bases to trimming and J lost 3 bases, with 14 bases between them. The chain's CDR3 is CASSPRGRYYEQYF. CDR3 sequence (DNA): TGTGCCAGCAGTCCACGGGGCCGATACTACGAGCAGTACTTC.

This clonotype was seen ten or more times. J is TRBJ2-7 and V is TRBV7-9; D might be TRBD2 (5 bases). Per the germline V gene, CDR1 is SEHNR and CDR2 is FQNEAQ (reference sequence). This CDR3 comprises 17 residues. The ends were cut back, 5 bases at V and 0 bases at J, with 20 bases in the middle. The CDR3 coding sequence is TGTGCCAGCAGCCCTTCGGGGTTGGGGATGAGCTCCTACGAGCAGTACTTC. This gives the protein CASSPSGLGMSSYEQYF.

The V call is TRBV11-1, the J call TRBJ2-3, with a tentative D call TRBD2 (6 bases). V lost 7 bases and J lost 2, with 28 bases in between. The CDR3 totals 19 residues. Germline V lookup: CDR1 SGHAT, CDR2 FQDESV (reference sequence). The CDR3 nucleotides are TGTGCCAGCACAAACCTAGCGCGGGGACCCACACACACCACAGATACGCAGTATTTT. It encodes CASTNLARGPTHTTDTQYF.

The table lists this clonotype with a few counts. V is TRBV29-1 and J is TRBJ2-1; TRBD2 aligns across 13 bases. This CDR3 spans 13 amino acids. Losses at the gene ends were 6 bases for V and 9 bases for J; bases not matched to a gene: 5. The germline V gene has CDR1 SQVTM and CDR2 ANQGSEA. The CDR3 DNA sequence: TGCAGCGTAGATTGGACTAGCGGGGGTGAGCAGTTCTTC. It is translated as CSVDWTSGGEQFF.

The CDR3 loop is CASSAWTGAYEQYF. The CDR3 DNA reads as TGTGCCAGCAGCGCCTGGACAGGGGCCTACGAGCAGTACTTC. The genes are TRBV5-5 and TRBJ2-7, with 9 nucleotides matching TRBD1. Losses at the gene ends were 4 bases for V and 2 bases for J; bases not matched to a gene: 4. Germline CDR1 and CDR2: SGHKS and YYEKEE (reference sequence). The CDR3 sequence is 14 residues long.

By its share, this clonotype is large. The chain employs TRBV28 and TRBJ2-1; 7 bases are shared with TRBD1. This CDR3 contains 15 residues. Germline-derived CDR1 and CDR2 are MDHEN and SYDVKM. The ends lost 3 bases at V and 2 bases at J; junction bases unmatched: 4. The DNA for the CDR3 is TGTGCCAGCAGTTTGGGGCAGGGGGCCTACAATGAGCAGTTCTTC. Its protein product is CASSLGQGAYNEQFF.

At least ten counts were recorded for this clonotype. This chain links TRBV29-1 with TRBJ2-2, with a tentative D call TRBD2 (6 bases). Germline CDR1 and CDR2: SQVTM and ANQGSEA. CDR3 length: 15 amino acids. The V and J ends lost 2 bases and 0 bases respectively, with 10 bases between them. CDR3: CSVELRTTNTGELFF. The CDR3 coding sequence is TGCAGCGTTGAACTTCGGACTACGAACACCGGGGAGCTGTTTTTT.

In this sample, this clonotype turned up once. The chain recombines TRBV27 with TRBJ2-1; TRBD2 agrees at 10 bases. The CDR3 loop spans 16 amino acids. Germline loops: CDR1 MNHEY, CDR2 SMNVEV (reference sequence). The V and J ends lost 4 bases and 3 bases, in that order; junction bases with no gene match: 6. The CDR3 here is CASSYVGTSVYNEQFF. Here the CDR3 DNA reads TGTGCCAGCAGTTACGTCGGGACTAGCGTCTACAATGAGCAGTTCTTC.

This clonotype was picked up many times. The chain combines TRBV9 with TRBJ1-6; D ambiguous. There are 16 residues in the CDR3. The germline V gene has CDR1 SGDLS and CDR2 YYNGEE. The V gene lost 0 bases and the J gene lost 0 bases, with 7 bases spanning the gap. The CDR3 loop is CASSVGPSSYNSPLHF. The CDR3 bases are TGTGCCAGCAGCGTAGGACCGAGCTCCTATAATTCACCCCTCCACTTT.

This clonotype has a handful of counts. V is TRBV3-1 and J is TRBJ2-5, with TRBD2 matching over 9 bases. V dropped 4 bases and J dropped 5; count of bases not matched to a gene: 8. Germline V lookup: CDR1 LGHDT, CDR2 YNNKEL (reference sequence). The CDR3 sequence is 15 residues long. Here the CDR3 reads CASSRRRGGGETQYF. The CDR3 nucleotides read TGTGCCAGCAGCCGGCGGCGGGGGGGCGGGGAGACCCAGTACTTC.

This clonotype has only a few counts. The chain carries TRBV27 and TRBJ2-7, with a weak D call TRBD2 (6 bases). Germline lookup yields CDR1 MNHEY and CDR2 SMNVEV (reference sequence). The CDR3 totals 15 residues. V lost 5 bases and J 4 bases, leaving 18 bases between the germline ends. The CDR3 bases are TGTGCCAGCAGTCTCAGCTCCGGGAGTCTATACGAGCAGTACTTC. It encodes CASSLSSGSLYEQYF.

The chain couples TRBV7-3 to TRBJ2-1; 9 bases agree with TRBD1. The CDR3 totals 16 residues. Germline V gives CDR1 SGHTA, CDR2 FQGTGA. After removal of 2 bases from V and 6 bases from J, the junction contained 8 bases not matched to a gene. This CDR3 is CASSLAGQGAFNEQFF. The DNA of the CDR3 is TGTGCCAGCAGCTTAGCGGGACAGGGTGCATTCAATGAGCAGTTCTTC.

This clonotype was picked up a small number of times. This chain uses TRBV15 with TRBJ2-1; possibly TRBD2 for D (5 bases). The CDR3 is made up of 14 amino acids. V gave up 0 bases and J gave up 6 bases, with 9 bases separating them. Germline CDR1 LNHNV, CDR2 YYDKDF (reference sequence). The CDR3 bases are TGTGCCACCAGCAGAGATTTAGGGAGCAATGAGCAGTTCTTC. Its translation: CATSRDLGSNEQFF.

The chain is built from TRBV11-2 and TRBJ2-7, with D tentatively TRBD2 (6 bases). The germline gives CDR1 SGHAT, CDR2 FQNNGV. CDR3 length: 14 residues. V was shortened by 5 bases and J by 2 bases, with 13 bases between the two germline ends. The CDR3 region has the DNA TGTGCCAGCAGCCCTCGGCGGGGACCCTACGAGCAGTACTTC. This encodes CASSPRRGPYEQYF.

This clonotype was found a few times. This may be a read error, as it is one base from a much larger clone. The chain is built from TRBV27 and TRBJ2-1; 11 bases match TRBD1. Germline CDR1 MNHEY, CDR2 SMNVEV (reference sequence). This CDR3 has 15 residues. J was trimmed by 3 bases and V by 5 bases; bases with no gene match: 3. CDR3 amino acids: CASSVGTGGYNEQFF. CDR3 in DNA: TGTGCCAGCAGTGTAGGGACAGGGGGCTACAATGAGCAGTTCTTC.